This TCR beta chain was observed in a study of T cell responses to AZD1222 COVID-19 vaccine. Regarding the study as a whole: Nearly half of unique spike-specific TCRs reportedly avoided B.1.351 and B.1.1.7 mutated regions.

The CDR3 covers 16 residues. Germline V gene lookup returns CDR1 SGHKS and CDR2 YYEKEE (reference sequence). The J segment lost 6 bases and the V segment lost 0 bases, leaving 7 bases of the junction unmatched. Data came from immunoSEQ multiplex PCR; TCRdb stores just in-frame clones and leaves some out. The table records some 84,000 clones, 70% to 90% of them present only once. Comment on this clone: Its antigen is unknown.

The TCR was taken from an adult who received the AZD1222 COVID-19 vaccine. V gene TRBV5-5 combines with J gene TRBJ2-1; 9 nucleotides line up with TRBD2. This specimen consisted of peripheral blood, obtained 28 days after the second AZD1222 dose. The CDR3 is CASSLASGGSVNEQFF. CDR3 DNA sequence: TGTGCCAGCAGCTTGGCAAGCGGGGGGAGTGTCAATGAGCAGTTCTTC.